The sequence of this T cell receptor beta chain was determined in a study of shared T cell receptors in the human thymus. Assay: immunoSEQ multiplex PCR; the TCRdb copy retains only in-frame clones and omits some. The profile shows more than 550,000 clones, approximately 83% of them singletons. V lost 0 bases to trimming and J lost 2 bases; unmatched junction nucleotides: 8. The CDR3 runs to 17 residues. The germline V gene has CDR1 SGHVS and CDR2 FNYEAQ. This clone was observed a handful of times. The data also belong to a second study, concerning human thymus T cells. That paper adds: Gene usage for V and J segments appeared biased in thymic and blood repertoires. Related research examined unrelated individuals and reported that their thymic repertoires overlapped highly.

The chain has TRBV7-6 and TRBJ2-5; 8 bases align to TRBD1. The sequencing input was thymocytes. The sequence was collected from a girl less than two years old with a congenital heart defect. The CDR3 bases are TGTGCCAGCAGCTTAGCGGGCCGGTGGACAGGGCAAGAGACCCAGTACTTC. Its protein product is CASSLAGRWTGQETQYF.